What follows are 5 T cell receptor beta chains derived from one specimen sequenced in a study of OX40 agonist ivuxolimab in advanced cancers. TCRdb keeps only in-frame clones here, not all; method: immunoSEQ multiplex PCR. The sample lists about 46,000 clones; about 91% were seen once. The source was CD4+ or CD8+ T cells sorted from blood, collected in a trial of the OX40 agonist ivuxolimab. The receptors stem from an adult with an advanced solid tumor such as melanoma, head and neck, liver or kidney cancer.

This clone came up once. The CDR3 region is CASSLNVLTVGNTEAFF. CDR3 nucleotides: TGTGCCAGCAGTTTAAACGTCCTAACAGTTGGGAACACTGAAGCTTTCTTT. The chain is built from TRBV28 and TRBJ1-1; D gene ambiguous. There are 17 residues in the CDR3. The germline V gene encodes CDR1 MDHEN and CDR2 SYDVKM. The germline V and J ends were trimmed by 2 bases and 1 base, with 17 bases remaining between them. Complete variable domain (other parts from reference TRBV28 and TRBJ1-1): DVKVTQSSRYLVKRTGEKVFLECVQDMDHENMFWYRQDPGLGLRLIYFSYDVKMKEKGDIPEGYSVSREKKERFSLILESASTNQTSMYLCASSLNVLTVGNTEAFFGQGTRLTVV.

The CDR3 sequence: CASSFGQGAEAFF. DNA for the CDR3: TGTGCCAGCAGCTTTGGACAGGGGGCTGAAGCTTTCTTT. The gene calls are TRBV5-6 and TRBJ1-1; 10 positions agree with TRBD1. Germline CDR1 SGHDT, CDR2 YYEEEE. The CDR3 is 13 amino acids. With V trimmed by 2 bases and J by 6 bases, 1 base remained unmatched.

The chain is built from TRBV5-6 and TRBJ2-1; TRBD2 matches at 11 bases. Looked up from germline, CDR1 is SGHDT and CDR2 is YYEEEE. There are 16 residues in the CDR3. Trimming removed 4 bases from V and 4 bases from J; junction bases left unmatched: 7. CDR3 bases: TGTGCCAGCAGCCGACTAGCGGGACTCTCGTACAATGAGCAGTTCTTC. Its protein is CASSRLAGLSYNEQFF.

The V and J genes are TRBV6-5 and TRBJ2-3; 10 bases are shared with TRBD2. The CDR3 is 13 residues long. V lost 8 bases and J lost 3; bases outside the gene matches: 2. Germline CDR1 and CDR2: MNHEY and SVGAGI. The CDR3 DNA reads TGTGCCAGCGGGACTAGCGTAACAGATACGCAGTATTTT. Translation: CASGTSVTDTQYF.

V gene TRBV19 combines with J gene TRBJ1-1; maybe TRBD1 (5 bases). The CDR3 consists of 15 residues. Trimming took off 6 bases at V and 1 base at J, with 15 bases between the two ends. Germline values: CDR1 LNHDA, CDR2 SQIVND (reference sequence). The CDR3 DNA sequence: TGTGCCAGTAGGGAAACCGACAGCCGGAACACTGAAGCTTTCTTT. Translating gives CASRETDSRNTEAFF.